These T cell receptor beta chains were read from a single sample in a study of blood T cell repertoires in COVID-19. The protocol was immunoSEQ multiplex PCR, while the TCRdb copy is restricted to in-frame clones and leaves out a portion. The table lists approximately 290,000 clones, roughly 90% of them singletons. Sequencing was carried out using PBMCs or T cells enriched from blood (not recorded which). Receptor source: a woman between 18 and 29 years old with acute COVID-19. Both conserved end residues are part of each CDR3. The D gene is left open where the match is weak. Clone size is not always given. Where it is, it says once, few, many or a class for expanded clones.

d_call clone_size j_call v_call cdr3_length cdr3_nt cdr3_aa
TRBD2 . TRBJ2-1 TRBV6-5 16 TGTGCCAGCAGTTACGGGACTAGCGGGAGGTTACGTGAGCAGTTCTTC CASSYGTSGRLREQFF
. . TRBJ2-5 TRBV5-1 14 TGCGCCAGCAGCTTGGGGCAGTACCAAGAGACCCAGTACTTC CASSLGQYQETQYF
TRBD2 . TRBJ2-1 TRBV18 14 TGTGCCAGCTCACCCGGGACTAGCGGGAGTGAGCAGTTCTTC CASSPGTSGSEQFF
. . TRBJ1-1 TRBV6-5 12 TGTGCCAGCAGCACGGGAGGCACTGAAGCTTTCTTT CASSTGGTEAFF
. . TRBJ1-1 TRBV14 14 TGTGCCAGCAGCCAATGGGGGGGGCGAACTGAAGCTTTCTTT CASSQWGGRTEAFF
TRBD2 . TRBJ2-1 TRBV19 17 TGTGCCAGTAGTATACCACGACGCCCTAGCGGGAGGGCCGAGCAGTTCTTC CASSIPRRPSGRAEQFF
TRBD1 . TRBJ1-5 TRBV30 17 TGTGCCTGGGACCGGGACAGGGGAAGTAGCGGCAATCAGCCCCAGCATTTT CAWDRDRGSSGNQPQHF
TRBD2 . TRBJ2-2 TRBV25-1 15 TGTGCCAGCAGGAAGACTAGCGGGACGACCGGGGAGCTGTTTTTT CASRKTSGTTGELFF
TRBD2 . TRBJ2-1 TRBV7-3 15 TGTGCCAGCAGCTTATTTAGCGGGAGTATGGGGGAGCAGTTCTTC CASSLFSGSMGEQFF
TRBD2 . TRBJ2-5 TRBV5-4 15 TGTGCCAGCAGCTTATCTAGCGGGCCCCAAGAGACCCAGTACTTC CASSLSSGPQETQYF
. . TRBJ1-1 TRBV28 13 TGTGCCAGCAGTTTACCAGGTTTAACTGAAGCTTTCTTT CASSLPGLTEAFF
. . TRBJ2-4 TRBV4-2 15 TGTGCCAGCAGCCAGGAACAGGTAGCCAAAAACATTCAGTACTTC CASSQEQVAKNIQYF
. . TRBJ2-3 TRBV9 15 TGTGCCAGCAGCCCCAGGGGAGCTTCCACAGATACGCAGTATTTT CASSPRGASTDTQYF
TRBD2 once TRBJ2-1 TRBV27 15 TGTGCCAGCAGTTTCGGCCTAGCGGGAGGCAATGAGCAGTTCTTC CASSFGLAGGNEQFF
. . TRBJ2-1 TRBV5-1 15 TGCGCCAGCAGTTCCACGACTGGAGTCTACAATGAGCAGTTCTTC CASSSTTGVYNEQFF
TRBD1 once TRBJ2-1 TRBV19 17 TGTGCCAGTAGTATCCTCGGACAGGGATTCTCCTACAATGAGCAGTTCTTC CASSILGQGFSYNEQFF
. . TRBJ2-7 TRBV28 15 TGTGCCAGCAGTTCCTACAGTACCACACTCTACGAGCAGTACTTC CASSSYSTTLYEQYF
TRBD1 . TRBJ1-1 TRBV12-3/TRBV12-4 12 TGTGCCAGCAGAGCCCGGGACAGGGAAAATTTCTTT CASRARDRENFF
TRBD1 . TRBJ1-6 TRBV5-1 15 TGCGCCAGCAGCCGCGGGACAGGGGATAATTCACCCCTCCACTTT CASSRGTGDNSPLHF
. . TRBJ2-4 TRBV9 15 TGTGCCAGCAGCGCCCAGGGGGGTGCCAAAAACATTCAGTACTTC CASSAQGGAKNIQYF
TRBD2 . TRBJ2-7 TRBV9 16 TGTGCCAGCAGCGTACTAGCGGGAGGTCCCTACGAGGAGCAGTACTTC CASSVLAGGPYEEQYF
. . TRBJ2-5 TRBV6-5 11 TGTGCCAGCATCTCACGGGAGACCCAGTACTTC CASISRETQYF
TRBD1 . TRBJ1-2 TRBV19 16 TGTGCCAGTAGTATGCCCGACGAGGGGGCCTGGAGGGGCTACACCTTC CASSMPDEGAWRGYTF
. . TRBJ1-5 TRBV28 15 TGTGCCAGCACTTACAGGGTCTTTAGCAATCAGCCCCAGCATTTT CASTYRVFSNQPQHF
TRBD1 . TRBJ1-1 TRBV2 14 TGTGCCAGCAGTCGGGACAGTCCCAACACTGAAGCTTTCTTT CASSRDSPNTEAFF
TRBD1 . TRBJ2-7 TRBV5-6 16 TGTGCCAGCAGCTTGGTACCGGGACAGGGCATCTACGAGCAGTACTTC CASSLVPGQGIYEQYF
TRBD1 once TRBJ1-5 TRBV28 14 TGTGCCAGCAGTTGGGACAGGGAGAATCAGCCCCAGCATTTT CASSWDRENQPQHF
. . TRBJ1-5 TRBV6-5 13 TGTGCCAGCAAGGACAGTTACAATCAGCCCCAGCATTTT CASKDSYNQPQHF
TRBD1 . TRBJ2-5 TRBV29-1 14 TGCAGCGCCGAACCCCTGGACAGGCAAGAGACCCAGTACTTC CSAEPLDRQETQYF
. . TRBJ1-6 TRBV7-9 16 TGTGCCAGCAGCTTAGCGCTACAGCCTAACTATTCACCCCTCCACTTT CASSLALQPNYSPLHF
TRBD1 . TRBJ2-5 TRBV3-1/TRBV3-2 15 TGTGCCAGCAGCCAAGAGCAGGGCAGGGGGGAGACCCAGTACTTC CASSQEQGRGETQYF
TRBD2 . TRBJ2-1 TRBV4-1 17 TGCGCCAGCAGCCAAGATCGGTCTAGCGGGACCTACAATGAGCAGTTCTTC CASSQDRSSGTYNEQFF
TRBD2 . TRBJ2-3 TRBV27 15 TGTGCCAGCAGTTTATTTGGCGGGAGGCGAGATACGCAGTATTTT CASSLFGGRRDTQYF
. . TRBJ2-7 TRBV7-3 15 TGTGCCAGCAGCCTTTCCGCGGGACCATCCTACGAGCAGTACTTC CASSLSAGPSYEQYF
TRBD1 once TRBJ2-1 TRBV10-3 14 TGTGCCGTGAAGGGACAGTCCTCCTACAATGAGCAGTTCTTC CAVKGQSSYNEQFF
. . TRBJ1-4 TRBV28 14 TGTGCCAGCAGTTTACAGGGGATTAATGAAAAACTGTTTTTT CASSLQGINEKLFF
TRBD1 . TRBJ1-5 TRBV10-3 14 TGTGCCATCAGTGTCGGACAGGGGGATCAGCCCCAGCATTTT CAISVGQGDQPQHF
. . TRBJ1-4 TRBV13 15 TGTGCCAGCAGCCCTGGACTCCGGAATAATGAAAAACTGTTTTTT CASSPGLRNNEKLFF
. once TRBJ1-4 TRBV4-2 14 TGTGCCAGCAGCCAAGTGGAGGGAGACGAAAAACTGTTTTTT CASSQVEGDEKLFF
. few TRBJ1-1 TRBV10-3 12 TGTGCCATCAGGGACAAGAACACTGAAGCTTTCTTT CAIRDKNTEAFF
TRBD1 . TRBJ1-1 TRBV7-9 17 TGTGCCAGCAGCGCCGGGTCCCGGGACAGGGAACACACTGAAGCTTTCTTT CASSAGSRDREHTEAFF
TRBD1 . TRBJ2-1 TRBV7-6 18 TGTGCCAGCAGCGTAGGGACAGCGGACTTGAGCTCCTACAATGAGCAGTTCTTC CASSVGTADLSSYNEQFF
TRBD1 . TRBJ1-2 TRBV5-1 13 TGCGCCAGCAGCGTAACAGGGGGCTATGGCTACACCTTC CASSVTGGYGYTF
. . TRBJ1-5 TRBV5-1 16 TGCGCCAGCAGCGAAGTGGAAAGGGGCCTCAATCAGCCCCAGCATTTT CASSEVERGLNQPQHF
TRBD2 . TRBJ2-1 TRBV3-1/TRBV3-2 16 TGTGCCAGCAGCCAAGATCCAGGACTAGCGGGAATTGAGCAGTTCTTC CASSQDPGLAGIEQFF
TRBD2 . TRBJ2-3 TRBV11-1 15 TGTGCCAGCACTCTAGCGGGTCCAAGCACAGATACGCAGTATTTT CASTLAGPSTDTQYF
. . TRBJ2-1 TRBV19 16 TGTGCCAGTAGTATATCCAGGAGGCTCTATGGGGATGAGCAGTTCTTC CASSISRRLYGDEQFF
. . TRBJ1-2 TRBV10-3 12 TGTGCCATCAGTCTGGACACATATGGCTACACCTTC CAISLDTYGYTF
TRBD2 . TRBJ2-1 TRBV5-1 16 TGCGCCAGCAGCTTGGAACTAGCGGCCGGGGACAATGAGCAGTTCTTC CASSLELAAGDNEQFF
. . TRBJ1-5 TRBV7-8 15 TGTGCCAGCAGCTTAGGCCAGGGTGGCCGGCAGCCCCAGCATTTT CASSLGQGGRQPQHF
. . TRBJ2-7 TRBV6-5 14 TGTGCCAGCAGCCGGGACACAGGGAACTACGAGCAGTACTTC CASSRDTGNYEQYF
. . TRBJ2-1 TRBV5-1 14 TGCGCCAGCAGCCACGGGAGTTTGAGGGGTGAGCAGTTCTTC CASSHGSLRGEQFF
TRBD1 . TRBJ2-1 TRBV5-1 14 TGCGCCAGCAGCTTGGGGACAGGGGGCAATGAGCAGTTCTTC CASSLGTGGNEQFF
. . TRBJ1-5 TRBV28 12 TGTGCCAGCGGGAGAGATAGGCAGCCCCAGCATTTT CASGRDRQPQHF
. . TRBJ2-1 TRBV21-1 19 TGTGCCAGCAGCAATGGAGGCAGGGGCAGCGTCTTATCGTCCAATGAGCAGTTCTTC CASSNGGRGSVLSSNEQFF
. . TRBJ2-1 TRBV27 13 TGTGCCAGCAGAATGGGGGAGGTATGGGAGCAGTTCTTC CASRMGEVWEQFF
TRBD1 . TRBJ1-1 TRBV18 16 TGTGCCAGCTCACCGGGACAGGGCCCCATGAACACTGAAGCTTTCTTT CASSPGQGPMNTEAFF
. . TRBJ2-2 TRBV5-5 16 TGTGCCAGCAGCTTGGGTTCTACCACGAACACCGGGGAGCTGTTTTTT CASSLGSTTNTGELFF
TRBD2 . TRBJ2-1 TRBV7-7 16 TGTGCTAGCAGCTTAGTGGGGGGAGGGCCTGGTAGTGAGCAGTTCTTC CASSLVGGGPGSEQFF